This is a list of T cell receptor beta chains from one sample in a study of cytomegalovirus exposure and HLA in healthy donors. TCRdb's table, derived via immunoSEQ multiplex PCR, lists solely in-frame clones and lacks some. The data show tens of thousands of clones, more than 50% seen once. Sequenced input: PBMCs. The receptor set was obtained from a woman aged 40 to 50 in good health and CMV-seropositive. Both conserved end residues are part of each CDR3. D genes are given only for firm matches. Not all rows give a size; the values are once, few, many and, for expanded clones, a class.

d_call clone_size j_call v_call cdr3_nt cdr3_aa
. few TRBJ2-3 TRBV28 TGTGCCAGCTCACCCCCCCCTAACAGGGACACTAGCACAGATACGCAGTATTTT CASSPPPNRDTSTDTQYF
TRBD1 . TRBJ2-1 TRBV7-9 TGTGCCAGCAGCTTAGTACAGGGGGCGGGCAATGAGCAGTTCTTC CASSLVQGAGNEQFF
TRBD2 . TRBJ2-1 TRBV30 TGTGCCTGGAATCCTAGCGGGAGTTCCAATGAGCAGTTCTTC CAWNPSGSSNEQFF
TRBD1 . TRBJ1-2 TRBV25-1 TGTGCCAGCAGTGAATTGCAGGGGGCCTTCTATGGCTACACCTTC CASSELQGAFYGYTF
TRBD2 once TRBJ2-1 TRBV2 TGTGCCAGCATGTCTAGCGGGAGATGGATCGGGCAGTTCTTC CASMSSGRWIGQFF
TRBD1 . TRBJ2-2 TRBV18 TGTGCCAGCTCACCAGGGCTCAGGGACAGGCTGAACACCGGGGAGCTGTTTTTT CASSPGLRDRLNTGELFF
. few TRBJ1-1 TRBV5-6 TGTGCCAGCAGCCGGCGATCCGGGACACTCACCGAAGCTTTCTTT CASSRRSGTLTEAFF
. . TRBJ1-3 TRBV2 TGTGCCAGCAGTGAATCAGGGGCAGGGGGAAACACCATATATTTT CASSESGAGGNTIYF
TRBD1 . TRBJ2-1 TRBV29-1 TGCAGCGTGGGGCCCCGACAGGGGGTAAATGAGCAGTTCTTC CSVGPRQGVNEQFF
. . TRBJ2-1 TRBV2 TGTGCCAGCAGTGGCATAGCGTTCAATGAGCAGTTCTTC CASSGIAFNEQFF
TRBD1 . TRBJ1-3 TRBV2 TGTGCCAGCAGTGGAAGTCAGGCGGGGACAGCATATTTT CASSGSQAGTAYF
. . TRBJ2-7 TRBV28 TGTGCCAGCAGTTACGGGGGCAGGGGGTCCTACGAGCAGTACTTC CASSYGGRGSYEQYF
. few TRBJ2-1 TRBV4-3 TGCGCCAGCAGCCAAGAAGGCCGGGGTGAGCAGTTCTTC CASSQEGRGEQFF
TRBD1 . TRBJ2-7 TRBV14 TGTGCCAGCAGCCGGGACAGGGGGAGCGAGCAGTACTTC CASSRDRGSEQYF
TRBD2 . TRBJ2-7 TRBV5-1 TGCGCCAGCAGCCCCGGGACTAGCGGGAGTCTCGAGCAGTACTTC CASSPGTSGSLEQYF
TRBD1 few TRBJ2-6 TRBV7-2 TGTGCCAGCCTTTATTGGGGACAGGGGATCTCTGGGGCCAACGTCCTGACTTTC CASLYWGQGISGANVLTF
. . TRBJ1-5 TRBV2 TGTGCCAGCACCTACGGGACAACCAATCAGCCCCAGCATTTT CASTYGTTNQPQHF
. . TRBJ2-7 TRBV10-3 TGTGCCACCTGGGGAGGTTACGAGCAGTACTTC CATWGGYEQYF
TRBD2 . TRBJ2-1 TRBV2 TGTGCCAGCAGTACCGGACTAGCGGAGCAGTTCTTC CASSTGLAEQFF
. . TRBJ2-3 TRBV6-1 TGTGCCAGCAGTGTTATTCAGGGTGGACGTACAGATACGCAGTATTTT CASSVIQGGRTDTQYF
. . TRBJ2-3 TRBV25-1 TGTGCCAGCAGTGAATCCCGAGATACGCAGTATTTT CASSESRDTQYF
TRBD1 . TRBJ2-5 TRBV9 TGTGCCAGCAGCGAAGGACAGGAATTAGAGACCCAGTACTTC CASSEGQELETQYF
TRBD2 few TRBJ2-1 TRBV4-3 TGCGCCAGCAGCCAAGAGCCAGGACTAGCGGGAGTTGGAGAGCAGTTCTTC CASSQEPGLAGVGEQFF
. . TRBJ1-1 TRBV15 TGTGCCACCAGCAGGGGCGGGACCGCGATCATGAACACTGAAGCTTTCTTT CATSRGGTAIMNTEAFF